These 2 T cell receptor beta chains originate from one sample sequenced in a study of CD8+CD57+ T cells in acquired aplastic anemia. It was patients with CD8+CD57+ cell expansion by flow cytometry who were chosen for sequencing. TCR beta VDJ and CDR3 profiles were obtained from a genomic DNA template. TCRdb re-called the reads with MiXCR, one entry per CDR3 protein. There are around 180,000 distinct CDR3 sequences in the sample; under 50% occur only once, and about 1.8% lies in the top ten. The sample taken for sequencing was sorted CD4+, CD8+, or CD8+CD57+ T cells (not recorded which) from PBMCs. These receptors came from a human donor with aplastic anemia.

This clonotype was seen a single time. The V gene is TRBV7-3, the J gene TRBJ2-6; no firm D call. Trimming shortened V by 3 bases and J by 0 bases, and 21 bases separated the two germline ends. Germline V CDR1 and CDR2: SGHTA, FQGTGA. The CDR3 has 20 amino acids. Written as DNA, the CDR3 is TGTGCCAGCAGCTTTACCTTCTGGGCCTTAACCCCCTCTGGGGCCAACGTCCTGACTTTC. It encodes CASSFTFWALTPSGANVLTF.

The V gene is TRBV25-1, the J gene TRBJ2-2; 7 nucleotides agree with TRBD1. The germline V gene encodes CDR1 MGHDK and CDR2 SYGVNS. The CDR3 spans 14 residues. The junction had 6 bases not matched to a gene; V was cut back by 4 bases and J by 7 bases. The CDR3 DNA reads TGTGCCAGCAGTGTAGGGGGCGCGAACGGGGAGCTGTTTTTT. Residues: CASSVGGANGELFF.